The following is a T cell receptor beta chain sequence with its context. This clone occurred a few times. Its recognized antigen is unknown. No qualities accompany the bases; no much larger clone lies one base away. The method was the immunoSEQ multiplex PCR assay. The multiplex PCR relied on a mix of 60 forward primers for TCR Vbeta segments and 13 reverse primers for TCR Jbeta segments. The CDR3 region of rearranged TCR beta genes was amplified from genomic DNA with a multiplex PCR assay. Amplified TCR beta libraries were sequenced as 87-base-pair reads on the Illumina HiSeq System. The authors processed their data as follows. A later analysis counted around 72 million unique TCR beta chains across the 650 to 800 repertoires, and some 12 million of these chains were shared by at least two donors. A nearest-neighbor algorithm error-corrected the raw reads and collapsed the reads into unique sequences, merging closely related sequences to remove PCR and sequencing errors. To assign V, D and J gene segments, CDR3 sequences were aligned to IMGT reference sequences. Each retained sequence needed at least a six-nucleotide match to both a V gene segment and a J gene segment. A rearrangement was called productive if the CDR3 had no stop codons and remained in frame with V and J, and every other rearrangement was called non-productive. CDR3 was defined by IMGT convention, running from the second conserved V-encoded cysteine to the conserved J-encoded phenylalanine. The earlier analysis of approximately 500 of the donors excluded sequences that lacked an unambiguous match to a single V gene segment. In an earlier analysis of 587 of the donors, a V segment was called functional when productive rearrangements were above 56.7%, and segregating when the standard deviation between donors exceeded 5%. To diagnose cytomegalovirus status from the catalog of TCR beta chain sequences, a statistical classification framework was built. A later analysis assigned V and J genes by comparing TCR nucleotide sequences with IMGT/GENE-DB human TR gene sequences. A later analysis assigned CDR3 sequences and most-parsimonious VDJ recombination scenarios with the TCRdist pipeline. In a later analysis, every TCR beta chain was defined by the combination of its CDR3 amino acid sequence and its V-gene family, and reads without a unique V-gene family were dropped. To address suspected cross-contamination and a sequencing artifact, a later analysis removed several hundred highly shared, low-generation-probability nucleotide sequences. In a later analysis, a clonal expansion index for each public chain was calculated from normalized within-repertoire ranks of inferred template counts. In a later analysis, generation probabilities were computed with a VDJ recombination model fitted to out-of-frame rearrangements, and the resulting probabilities were checked against IGoR. Hypergeometric tests were used in a later analysis to score TCR-TCR, TCR-HLA and TCR-CMV co-occurrence, with a repertoire-size bias correction applied to the TCR pairs. In a later analysis, false discovery rates were estimated by permuting HLA or CMV assignments 20 times. In a later analysis, co-occurring TCRs were grouped using DBSCAN, with TCRdist sequence similarity added in when clustering inside HLA-allele-positive subsets. Co-occurrence clustering excluded repertoires with fewer than 30,000 or more than 120,000 public chains, plus five with anomalous nucleotide sharing. TCRdb carries this immuneACCESS record with in-frame sequences only. Its versions omit some clonotypes, under half of them owing to an unresolved V gene in the studies checked, with the rest unexplained. The V and J calls and clone size come from that table; D and trimming were worked out from the DNA. In all, the sample holds some 100,000 clones, and roughly two thirds of those were seen once. The ten top clones hold roughly 15% of the sample.

The sample is drawn from a study of cytomegalovirus exposure and HLA in healthy donors (dated by TCRdb to 2017 to 2019). Turning to the overall study: An earlier analysis of some 600 of the donors reported 276 Gb of sequence data and 100 million to 120 million unique TCR beta sequences obtained from about 179 million T cells. Because of strong linkage in the cohort, five DR-DQ haplotypes were treated as single units for association and clustering. To decide whether each TCR beta V gene segment behaved as functional or pseudogenic, an earlier analysis of 587 of the donors relied on high-throughput TCR beta sequencing. Approximately 310 gigabases of sequencing data and around 85 million unique TCR sequences made up an early release that covered around 640 HLA-typed donors. Among the roughly 390 genotyped donors, around 81% belonged to the genetic ancestry cluster associated with self-reported Caucasian donors. In addition to the first cohort of roughly 670 subjects, a separate validation cohort of 130 or so different subjects was used. A later analysis re-examined previously published TCR beta repertoires from hundreds of donors and added high-resolution HLA genotyping to investigate patterns of TCR occurrence. Donor age, sex, ethnicity and CMV serostatus were compiled together with the repertoire data. Every discovery cohort repertoire had been produced on one sequencing platform. The number of donors typed differed by locus, with about 629-630 for A, B, C, DRB1 and DQB1, 522 for DQA1, 606 for DPA1, and approximately 470 for DPB1. To predict cytomegalovirus infection status, the study brought together high-throughput TCR immunosequencing, statistical association of individual TCRs with disease status, and machine learning. The study profiled the T cell repertoires of hundreds of subjects by immunosequencing and related them to cytomegalovirus serostatus. HLA typing included class I and class II loci at four-digit resolution. Genome-wide SNP genotypes for about 65% of the 666 donors were used in a later genetic analysis, which treated that subset as a discovery cohort. Rather than drawing on any new phenotypic data, the later analysis identified candidate immune exposures from TCR beta sequences and the way those sequences occurred across donors. On average, 235,054 unique TCR beta nucleotide sequences were sequenced per donor among about 400 genotyped donors of the cohort, with around 19% of those sequences being non-productive. The study aimed to test whether cataloging public T cell receptors could reveal signatures of past pathogen exposure.

For CDR1 and CDR2, the germline V gene lists SGHTA and FQGTGA. The V end gives up 5 bases and the J end 4 bases, leaving 12 bases in the junction not matched to a gene. Taken from cysteine to phenylalanine, the CDR3 has 16 residues. The DNA shown is the 48-base CDR3, in frame from base 1. General findings and caveats noted by the study authors: In a later analysis, most CMV-associated TCR beta chains were found to appear HLA-restricted, with HLA associations seemingly driven largely by CMV exposure. An association between a missense DCLRE1C variant and V-gene and J-gene trimming of TCR beta chains was found in a later genetic analysis and replicated in an independent cohort. In a later analysis, several top co-occurrence clusters were reported to appear linked to parvovirus B19, influenza, CMV and Epstein-Barr virus. A later analysis found that HLA-associated TCR beta chains were more clonally expanded and had lower generation probabilities than equally common non-associated chains. Because HLA typing was unavailable for some donors at each locus, only the typed subset was used in association tests. Most TCR sequences were observed very rarely across donors, whereas some public TCRs were present in many individuals. The classifier was reported to diagnose cytomegalovirus status with high specificity and sensitivity in both the original and validation cohorts. The only immune exposure information available for the cohort was CMV serostatus. In an earlier analysis of some 540 of the donors, most TCR beta V segments appeared in productive rearrangements about 87% or about 30% of the time, broadly matching IMGT annotations. The study listed approximately 160 TCR beta chains as associated with cytomegalovirus. The presence/absence analyses assumed that sequencing depth was roughly uniform across donors, and that assumption may not be true. In this cohort, only TCR beta chains were sequenced, and detectable features were limited by the absence of alpha or paired-chain data. A later analysis found that TCR association rates varied across HLA loci, with DRB1 alleles showing the most associated TCRs and HLA-C alleles the fewest. In vitro tests confirmed that a few of the cytomegalovirus-associated TCR beta chains recognize cytomegalovirus antigens. Because counts were too low, some 16 rarely observed V segments, including chromosome 9 orphons, were excluded from the earlier analysis of a few hundred of the donors. A later analysis associated 16,951 TCR beta sequences with specific HLA alleles at a false discovery rate of 0.05. Some IMGT-functional V segments, including TRBV6-2 and TRBV6-3, could not be distinguished by the 87-base-pair reads and were therefore excluded. Correlated functional status among segregating V segments might reflect linkage disequilibrium, but an unknown experimental factor could not be ruled out. Assigning TCR associations to individual alleles was difficult when HLA alleles, especially DR and DQ, strongly co-occurred. The authors suggested that the approach could potentially be extended to other disease states and immunological phenotypes. A cluster of highly shared sequence variants was judged likely to represent a technical artifact of the sequencing pipeline. A later genetic analysis reported fewer N-insertions in productive TCRs among donors in an Asian-associated ancestry cluster than the roughly 690-donor mean. A further reported finding was that TCR beta sequences accurately predicted the HLA-A and HLA-B alleles for most subjects in the first cohort.

In total, around 600 healthy bone marrow donors made up the cohort. At the time of sampling, every cohort member was nominally healthy, though immune exposures that went unrecorded were likely present. The donor tested CMV seropositive, placing the donor among the roughly 300 seropositive members of the cohort. A peripheral blood sample was provided by each donor, and peripheral blood mononuclear cells were used for TCR beta sequencing. Genomic DNA extraction from the blood cell samples was performed with the Qiagen DNeasy Blood Extraction Kit. The receptor was derived from a woman aged 45 to 65 in good health and CMV-seropositive. The sample was PBMCs. The rearrangement combines TRBV7-3 with TRBJ2-3, and TRBD1 aligns with 7 junction nucleotides. The DNA reads TGTGCCAGCAGCCGAGGGGGCGGGTTAGCGCCAGATACGCAGTATTTT. Its protein product is CASSRGGGLAPDTQYF.